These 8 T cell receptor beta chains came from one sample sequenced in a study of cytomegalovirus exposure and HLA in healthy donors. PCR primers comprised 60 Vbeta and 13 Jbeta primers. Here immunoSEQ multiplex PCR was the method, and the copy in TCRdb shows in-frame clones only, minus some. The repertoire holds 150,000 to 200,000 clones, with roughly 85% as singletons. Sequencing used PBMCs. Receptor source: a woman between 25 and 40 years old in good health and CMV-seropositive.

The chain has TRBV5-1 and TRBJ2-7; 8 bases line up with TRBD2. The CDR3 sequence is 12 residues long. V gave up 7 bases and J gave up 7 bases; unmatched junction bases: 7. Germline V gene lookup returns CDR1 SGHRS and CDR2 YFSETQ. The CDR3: CASPLRGGEQYF. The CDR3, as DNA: TGCGCCAGCCCCCTCCGGGGGGGGGAGCAGTACTTC.

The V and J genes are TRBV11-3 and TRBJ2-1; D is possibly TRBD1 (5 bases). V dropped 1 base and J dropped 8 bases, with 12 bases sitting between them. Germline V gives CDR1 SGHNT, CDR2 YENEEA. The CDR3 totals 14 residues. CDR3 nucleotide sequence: TGTGCCAGCAGCTTAGTTTGGACAAACGATGAGCAGTTCTTC. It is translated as CASSLVWTNDEQFF.

CDR3 loop: CASSQVVVQPQHF. The CDR3 DNA reads as TGCGCCAGCAGCCAAGTAGTAGTCCAGCCCCAGCATTTT. The chain employs TRBV4-1 and TRBJ1-5; D unresolved. The CDR3 runs 13 residues. The V gene's germline CDR1 is MGHRA and CDR2 YSYEKL. The germline V and J ends were trimmed by 1 base and 7 bases, with 8 bases remaining between them.

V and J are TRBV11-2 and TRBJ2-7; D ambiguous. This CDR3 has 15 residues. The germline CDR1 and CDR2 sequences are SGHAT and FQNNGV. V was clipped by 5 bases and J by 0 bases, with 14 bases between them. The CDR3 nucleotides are TGTGCCAGCAGCCCCTCCCTGCCGAGCTCCTACGAGCAGTACTTC. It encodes CASSPSLPSSYEQYF. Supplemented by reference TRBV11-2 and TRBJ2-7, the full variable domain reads EAGVAQSPRYKIIEKRQSVAFWCNPISGHATLYWYQQILGQGPKLLIQFQNNGVVDDSQLPKDRFSAERLKGVDSTLKIQPAKLEDSAVYLCASSPSLPSSYEQYFGPGTRLTVT.

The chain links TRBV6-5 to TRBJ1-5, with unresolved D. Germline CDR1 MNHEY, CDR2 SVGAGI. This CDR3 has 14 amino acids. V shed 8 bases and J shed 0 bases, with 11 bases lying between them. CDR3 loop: CASHPVNSNQPQHF. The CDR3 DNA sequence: TGTGCCAGCCATCCGGTGAATAGCAATCAGCCCCAGCATTTT.

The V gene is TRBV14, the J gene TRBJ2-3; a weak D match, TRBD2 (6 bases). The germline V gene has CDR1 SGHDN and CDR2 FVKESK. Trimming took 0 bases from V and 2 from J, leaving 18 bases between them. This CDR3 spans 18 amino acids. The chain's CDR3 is CASSQDRAGRRYTDTQYF. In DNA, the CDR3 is TGTGCCAGCAGCCAAGATCGGGCGGGGCGCCGATACACAGATACGCAGTATTTT.

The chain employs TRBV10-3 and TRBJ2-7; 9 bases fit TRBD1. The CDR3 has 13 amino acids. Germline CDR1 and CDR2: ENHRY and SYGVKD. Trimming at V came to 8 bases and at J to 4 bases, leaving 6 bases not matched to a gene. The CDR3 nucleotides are TGTGCCATCGGGGGGGACAGGGCTTACGAGCAGTACTTC. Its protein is CAIGGDRAYEQYF.

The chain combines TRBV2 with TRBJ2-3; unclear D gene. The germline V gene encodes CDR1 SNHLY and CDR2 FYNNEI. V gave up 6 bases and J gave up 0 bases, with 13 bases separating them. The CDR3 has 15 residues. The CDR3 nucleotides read TGTGCCAGCAGGGCCAGTCTCCTCAGCACAGATACGCAGTATTTT. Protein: CASRASLLSTDTQYF.